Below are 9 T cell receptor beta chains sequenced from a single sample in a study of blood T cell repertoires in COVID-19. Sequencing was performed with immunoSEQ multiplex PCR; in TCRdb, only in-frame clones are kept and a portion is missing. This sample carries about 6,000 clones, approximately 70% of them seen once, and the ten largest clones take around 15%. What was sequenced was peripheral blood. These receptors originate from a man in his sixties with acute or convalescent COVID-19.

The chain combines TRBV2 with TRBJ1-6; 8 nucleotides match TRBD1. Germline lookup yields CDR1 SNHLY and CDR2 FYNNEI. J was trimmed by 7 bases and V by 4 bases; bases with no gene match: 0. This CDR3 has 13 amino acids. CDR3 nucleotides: TGTGCCAGCAGTGGACAGGGGAATTCACCCCTCCACTTT. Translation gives CASSGQGNSPLHF. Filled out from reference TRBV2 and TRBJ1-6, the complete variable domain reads EPEVTQTPSHQVTQMGQEVILRCVPISNHLYFYWYRQILGQKVEFLVSFYNNEISEKSEIFDDQFSVERPDGSNFTLKIRSTKLEDSAMYFCASSGQGNSPLHFGNGTRLTVT.

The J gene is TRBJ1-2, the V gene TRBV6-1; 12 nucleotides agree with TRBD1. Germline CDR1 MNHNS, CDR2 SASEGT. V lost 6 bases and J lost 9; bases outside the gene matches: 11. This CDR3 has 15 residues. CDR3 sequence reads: CASSRAGTGGESYTF. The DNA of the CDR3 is TGTGCCAGCAGCCGCGCCGGGACAGGGGGCGAGAGCTACACCTTC.

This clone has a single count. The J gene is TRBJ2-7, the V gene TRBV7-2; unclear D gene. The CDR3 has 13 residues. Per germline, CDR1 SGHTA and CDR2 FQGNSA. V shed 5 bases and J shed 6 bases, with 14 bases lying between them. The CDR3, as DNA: TGTGCCAGCAGCCTAGGGCACCTTCCCGAGCAGTACTTC. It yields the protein CASSLGHLPEQYF.

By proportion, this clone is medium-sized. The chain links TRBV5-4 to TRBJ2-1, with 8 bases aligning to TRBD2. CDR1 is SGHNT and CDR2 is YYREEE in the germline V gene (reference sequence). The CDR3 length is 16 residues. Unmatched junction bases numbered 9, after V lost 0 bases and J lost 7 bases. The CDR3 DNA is TGTGCCAGCAGCTTGGGATCGGGAGGGATTTGGAATGAGCAGTTCTTC. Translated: CASSLGSGGIWNEQFF.

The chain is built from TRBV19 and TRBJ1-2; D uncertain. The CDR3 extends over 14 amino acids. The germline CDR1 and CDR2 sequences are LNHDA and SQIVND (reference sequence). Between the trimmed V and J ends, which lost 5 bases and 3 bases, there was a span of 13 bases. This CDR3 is CASSRPGEDYGYTF. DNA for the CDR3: TGTGCCAGTAGTCGGCCCGGGGAGGACTATGGCTACACCTTC.

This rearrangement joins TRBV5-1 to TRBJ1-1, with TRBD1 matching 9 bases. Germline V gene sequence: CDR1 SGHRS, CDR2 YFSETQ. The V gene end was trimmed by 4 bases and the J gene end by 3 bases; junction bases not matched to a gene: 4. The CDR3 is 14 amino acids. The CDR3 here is CASSPGQGHTEAFF. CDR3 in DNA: TGCGCCAGCAGCCCCGGACAGGGGCACACTGAAGCTTTCTTT.

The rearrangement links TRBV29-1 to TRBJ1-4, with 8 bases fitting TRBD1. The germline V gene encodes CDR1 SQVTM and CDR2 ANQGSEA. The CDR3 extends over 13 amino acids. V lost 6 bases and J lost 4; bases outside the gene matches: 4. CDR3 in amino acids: CSVADRGNEKLFF. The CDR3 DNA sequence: TGCAGCGTGGCTGACAGGGGTAATGAAAAACTGTTTTTT.

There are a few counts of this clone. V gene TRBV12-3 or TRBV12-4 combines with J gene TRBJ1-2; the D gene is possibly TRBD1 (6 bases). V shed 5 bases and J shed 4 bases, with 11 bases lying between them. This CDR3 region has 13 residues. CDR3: CASSQDSTYGYTF. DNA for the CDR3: TGTGCCAGCAGTCAGGACAGCACCTATGGCTACACCTTC.

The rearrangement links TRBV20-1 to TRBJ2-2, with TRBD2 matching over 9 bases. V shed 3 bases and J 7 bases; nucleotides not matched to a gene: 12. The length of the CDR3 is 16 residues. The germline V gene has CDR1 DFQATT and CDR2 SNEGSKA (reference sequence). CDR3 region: CSASPRGGAGGGELFF. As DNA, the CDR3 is TGCAGTGCTAGTCCTCGCGGGGGGGCCGGAGGCGGGGAGCTGTTTTTT.